Described below is a single TCR beta chain sequence and its context. This sample was taken from a study of blood T cell repertoires in COVID-19. At the level of the study: In each case, the material was cDNA or gDNA derived from T cells, B-cell-depleted T cells, or PBMCs.

TCRdb keeps only in-frame clones here, not all; method: immunoSEQ multiplex PCR. The data contain about 70,000 clones, roughly 76% of them singletons. This receptor was taken from a woman between 65 and 79 years old with acute or convalescent COVID-19. The sequenced sample consisted of peripheral blood.

The CDR3 protein is CASSPGGVGYTEAFF. CDR3 bases: TGCGCCAGCAGCCCTGGGGGGGTAGGGTACACTGAAGCTTTCTTT. V is TRBV4-1 and J is TRBJ1-1; D may be TRBD1 (5 bases). In germline, CDR1 is MGHRA, CDR2 YSYEKL. With 4 bases removed from V and 3 bases from J, the gap between germline ends came to 15 bases. CDR3 size: 15 residues.